Below, 4 T cell receptor beta chains from the same sample are listed, as sequenced in a study of T cells after posttransplantation cyclophosphamide. Profiled with immunoSEQ multiplex PCR; TCRdb holds only in-frame clones, not every one. There are around 35,000 clones in the sample, none observed a single time. The sequenced material came from PBMCs. The source is a woman in her 50s in good health and a related stem cell transplant donor.

A few counts support this clone. The gene calls are TRBV12-3 or TRBV12-4 and TRBJ2-7, with TRBD1 as a possible D gene (6 bases). V shed 5 bases and J shed 3 bases, with 11 bases lying between them. This CDR3 region has 13 residues. The CDR3 DNA reads TGTGCCAGCAGTCTGACAGGCTACTACGAGCAGTACTTC. As protein: CASSLTGYYEQYF.

This clone was observed at least ten times. The V call is TRBV12-3 or TRBV12-4, the J call TRBJ2-1, with 8 bases matching TRBD2. The CDR3 contains 19 residues. The V segment lost 2 bases and the J segment 2 bases; nucleotides outside the gene matches: 14. The CDR3 is CASSLIVYGVAGPYNEQFF. The CDR3 DNA follows: TGTGCCAGCAGTTTAATAGTGTATGGCGTAGCGGGGCCCTACAATGAGCAGTTCTTC.

This clone was observed many times. The J gene is TRBJ2-1, the V gene TRBV12-3 or TRBV12-4, with D possibly being TRBD2 (6 bases). This CDR3 spans 15 amino acids. V was shortened by 5 bases and J by 5 bases, with 16 bases between the two germline ends. In DNA, the CDR3 is TGTGCCAGCAGTGGCCCGGGGCGGGGCGACAATGAGCAGTTCTTC. It is translated as CASSGPGRGDNEQFF.

This clone came up many times. V gene TRBV12-5 combines with J gene TRBJ2-1; TRBD2 might be the D (6 bases). Germline assignment: CDR1 LGHNT and CDR2 FRNRAP. Deletions cut 9 bases from V and 6 bases from J, with 15 bases between. The CDR3 is made up of 13 amino acids. In DNA form, the CDR3 reads TGTGCTAGCTGCAATAGCGGAATCAATGAGCAGTTCTTC. It translates to CASCNSGINEQFF.